These T cell receptor beta chains were read from a single sample in a study of PD-1 blockade in classical Hodgkin lymphoma. Profiled with immunoSEQ multiplex PCR; TCRdb holds only in-frame clones, not every one. This table holds 50,000 to 65,000 clones, approximately 90% found once. Sequenced here: peripheral blood mononuclear cells (PBMCs), sampled before the second cycle of nivolumab. These receptors originate from a human donor with classical Hodgkin lymphoma. CDR3s include the opening cysteine and the closing phenylalanine or tryptophan.

v_call	j_call	cdr3_aa
TRBV5-3	TRBJ1-6	CARSLDRHREPVPLHF
TRBV20-1	TRBJ1-1	CSVSGPEAFF
TRBV27	TRBJ2-5	CASSPQGQETQYF
TRBV27	TRBJ1-1	CASSSGGLNTEAFF
TRBV28	TRBJ1-2	CASSPLLGGYTF
TRBV5-5	TRBJ2-1	CASSFDVYNEQFF
TRBV10-1	TRBJ1-3	CASGSSGNTIYF
TRBV2	TRBJ2-7	CASNTVYGYEQYF
TRBV15	TRBJ2-7	CATSREQGAPHYEQYF
TRBV27	TRBJ2-7	CASSYTGTGHYEQYF
TRBV5-5	TRBJ1-2	CASSFVRGDYGYTF
TRBV5-4	TRBJ2-2	CASSNPSGVGGELFF
TRBV2	TRBJ1-4	CASKDREGGEKLFF
TRBV7-9	TRBJ2-7	CASSSDRASYEQYF
TRBV9	TRBJ2-7	CASSVDLRYEQYF
TRBV19	TRBJ1-2	CASSIVSGSGYGYTF
TRBV28	TRBJ2-5	CASRGGIMGETQYF
TRBV27	TRBJ2-4	CASSYTGGAGNIQYF
TRBV6-1	TRBJ2-2	CASSGRTGLNTGELFF
TRBV27	TRBJ2-7	CASSLIPGLVYEQYF
TRBV27	TRBJ2-7	CASSFPGLAGGPLSYEQYF
TRBV5-1	TRBJ2-7	CASSLVVAGGNEQYF
TRBV27	TRBJ2-1	CASSLMTNNEQFF
TRBV7-9	TRBJ2-6	CASSPQTGTPGANVLTF
TRBV7-2	TRBJ2-5	CASSLDLPGAFEGETQYF
TRBV9	TRBJ1-1	CASSVAPEALDAFF
TRBV27	TRBJ2-5	CASSPQRVNRQETQYF
TRBV2	TRBJ2-5	CASSAGTEETQYF
TRBV28	TRBJ1-1	CASSGGTEAFF
TRBV27	TRBJ2-1	CASSFVGGPYNEQFF
TRBV5-1	TRBJ2-3	CASRRDGDTQYF
TRBV5-1	TRBJ1-2	CASSSGEDGYTF
TRBV28	TRBJ2-5	CASSFTPEQGLQETQYF
TRBV28	TRBJ1-2	CASSTPGATYGYTF
TRBV9	TRBJ2-5	CASSVGREGETQYF
TRBV7-3	TRBJ2-6	CASSPHSGAGSGANVLTF
TRBV27	TRBJ1-6	CARGDGNSYNSPLHF
TRBV7-3	TRBJ2-2	CASSLSDGGPGELFF
TRBV5-6	TRBJ1-1	CASSWWGLANTEAFF
TRBV7-2	TRBJ1-4	CASSLRVQGGEKLFF
TRBV9	TRBJ2-5	CASSVEWGGTQYF
TRBV7-9	TRBJ1-5	CASSPKTGYSNQPQHF
TRBV6-4	TRBJ1-1	CASSERVGAGNTEAFF
TRBV10-3	TRBJ1-2	CAISESEYSSWVRYGYTF
TRBV7-2	TRBJ2-7	CASSLVPGGPYEQYF